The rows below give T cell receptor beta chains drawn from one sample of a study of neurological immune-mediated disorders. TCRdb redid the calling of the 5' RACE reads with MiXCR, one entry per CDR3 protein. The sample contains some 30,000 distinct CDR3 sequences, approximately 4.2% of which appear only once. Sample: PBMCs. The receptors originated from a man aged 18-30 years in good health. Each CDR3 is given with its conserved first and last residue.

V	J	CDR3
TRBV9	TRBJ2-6	CASSTRQGRSGANVLTF
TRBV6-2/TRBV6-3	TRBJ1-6	CASSLRTADSPLHF
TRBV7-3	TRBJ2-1	CASSLGLGEQFF
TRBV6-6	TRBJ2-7	CASSRRAGRSYEQYF
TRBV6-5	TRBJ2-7	CASRPRAAKVYEQYF
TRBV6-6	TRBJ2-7	CASSPRAHEQYF
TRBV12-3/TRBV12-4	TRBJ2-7	CASSLTSGEVYEQYF
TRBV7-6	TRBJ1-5	CASSSLPGQYNQPQHF
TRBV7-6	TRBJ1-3	CASSSRRANSGNTIYF
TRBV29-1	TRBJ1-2	CSVEEQINYGYTF
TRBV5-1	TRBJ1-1	CASRLQGGSLDTEAFF
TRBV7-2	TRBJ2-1	CASNSRDRVYNEQFF
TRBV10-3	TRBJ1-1	CAISPRAENTEAFF
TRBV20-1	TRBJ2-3	CSATSPNGADTQYF
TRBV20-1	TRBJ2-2	CSAMVRGTGELFF
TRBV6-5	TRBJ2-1	CASSYSLAGYNEQFF
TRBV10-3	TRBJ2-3	CAITPKGRGDGDTQYF
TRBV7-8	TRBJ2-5	CASSLVGASGGVKTQYF
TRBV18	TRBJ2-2	CASSPSLAADTGELFF
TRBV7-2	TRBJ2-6	CASIPGQGSSGANVLTF
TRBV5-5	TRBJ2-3	CASSFDSTSTDTQYF
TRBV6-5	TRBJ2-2	CASSPGTVGTGELFF
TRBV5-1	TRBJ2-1	CASSLPGNYNEQFF
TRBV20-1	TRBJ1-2	CSARPARSNYGYTF
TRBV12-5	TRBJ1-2	CASGRGTGLGYTF
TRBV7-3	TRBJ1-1	CASSLTGTGRGSTEAFF
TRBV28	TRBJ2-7	CASGGAPSYEQYF
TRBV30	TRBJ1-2	CAWRKGGYTF
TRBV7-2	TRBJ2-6	CASSPTGGSGANVLTF
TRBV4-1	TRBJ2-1	CASSQGGRQWDNEQFF
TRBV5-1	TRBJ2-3	CASSAMGGDTQYF
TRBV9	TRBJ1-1	CASSPKGVSYTEAFF
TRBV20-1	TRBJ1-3	CSATRGGGDTIYF
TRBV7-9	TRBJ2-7	CASSLNPTGNEQYF
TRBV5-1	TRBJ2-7	CASSFGTRNYEQYF
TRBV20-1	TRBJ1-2	CSARTGGGRSYGYTF
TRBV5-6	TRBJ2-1	CASSLALGGRYNEQFF
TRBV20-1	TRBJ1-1	CSAPTSPENTEAFF
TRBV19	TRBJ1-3	CASSPMGVSGNTIYF
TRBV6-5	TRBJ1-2	CASNFARRGKWRYTF
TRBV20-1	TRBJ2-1	CSARDRFVAGDGNEQFF